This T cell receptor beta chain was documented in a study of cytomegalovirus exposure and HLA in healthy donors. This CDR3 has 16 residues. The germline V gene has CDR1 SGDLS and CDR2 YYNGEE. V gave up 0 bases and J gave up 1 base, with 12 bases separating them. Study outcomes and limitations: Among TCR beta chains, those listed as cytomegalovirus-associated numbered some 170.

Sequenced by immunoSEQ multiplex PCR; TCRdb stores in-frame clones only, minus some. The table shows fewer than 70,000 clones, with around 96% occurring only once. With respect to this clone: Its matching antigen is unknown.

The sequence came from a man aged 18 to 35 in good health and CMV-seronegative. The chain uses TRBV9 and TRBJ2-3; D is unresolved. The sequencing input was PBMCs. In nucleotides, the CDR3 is TGTGCCAGCAGCGTAGGGAGATCCGCCGGCACAGATACGCAGTATTTT. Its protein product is CASSVGRSAGTDTQYF.